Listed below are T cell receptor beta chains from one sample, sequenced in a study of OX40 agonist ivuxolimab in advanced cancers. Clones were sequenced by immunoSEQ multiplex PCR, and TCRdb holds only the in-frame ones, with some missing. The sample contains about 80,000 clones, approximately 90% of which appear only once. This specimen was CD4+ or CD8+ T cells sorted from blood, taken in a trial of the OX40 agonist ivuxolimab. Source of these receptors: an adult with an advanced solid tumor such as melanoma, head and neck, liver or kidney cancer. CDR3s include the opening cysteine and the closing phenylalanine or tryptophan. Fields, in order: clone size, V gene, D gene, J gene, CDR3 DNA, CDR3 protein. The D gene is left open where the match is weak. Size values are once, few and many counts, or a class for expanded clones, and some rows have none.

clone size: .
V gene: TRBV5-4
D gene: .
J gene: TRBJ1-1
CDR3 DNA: TGTGCCAGCATCAATATGGGGGAAGCTTTCTTT
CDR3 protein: CASINMGEAFF

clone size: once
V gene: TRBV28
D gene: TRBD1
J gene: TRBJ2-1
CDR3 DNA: TGTGCCAGCAGTTCGCGCGGGACAGGGAGGCGCAATGAGCAGTTCTTC
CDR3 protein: CASSSRGTGRRNEQFF

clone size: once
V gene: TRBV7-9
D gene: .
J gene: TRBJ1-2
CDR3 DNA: TGTGCCAGCAAAATGGGGGAATCTAACTATGACTACACCTTC
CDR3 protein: CASKMGESNYDYTF

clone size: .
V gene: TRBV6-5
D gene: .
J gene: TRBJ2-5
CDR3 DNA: TGTGCCAGCAGACAGGAGTACCAAGAGACCCAGTACTTC
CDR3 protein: CASRQEYQETQYF

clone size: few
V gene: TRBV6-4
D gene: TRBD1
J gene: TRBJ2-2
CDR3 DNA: TGTGCCAGCAGTGGTCATCAGGGGGTCGGGGAGCTGTTTTTT
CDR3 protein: CASSGHQGVGELFF

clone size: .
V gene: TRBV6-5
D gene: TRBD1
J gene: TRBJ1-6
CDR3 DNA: TGTGCCAGCACACAGGGGAATAATTCACCCCTCCACTTT
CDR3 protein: CASTQGNNSPLHF

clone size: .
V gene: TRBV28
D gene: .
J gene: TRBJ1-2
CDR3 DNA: TGTGCCAGCAGTCCTACTACCCGTAACTATGGCTACACCTTC
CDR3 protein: CASSPTTRNYGYTF

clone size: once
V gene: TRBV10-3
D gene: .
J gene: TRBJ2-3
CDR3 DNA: TGTGCCATCAGATTTGTCCCAACAGATACGCAGTATTTT
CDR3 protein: CAIRFVPTDTQYF

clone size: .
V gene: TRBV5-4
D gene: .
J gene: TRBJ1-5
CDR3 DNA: TGTGCCAGCAGCTCTGGGGGGGCCGAGCAGCCCCAGCATTTT
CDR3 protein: CASSSGGAEQPQHF

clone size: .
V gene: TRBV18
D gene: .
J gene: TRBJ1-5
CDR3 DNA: TGTGCCAGCTCACCACCGACCGGTGGGGGAGATCAGCCCCAGCATTTT
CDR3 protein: CASSPPTGGGDQPQHF

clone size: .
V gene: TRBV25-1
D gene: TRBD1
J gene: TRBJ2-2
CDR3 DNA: TGTGCCAGCAGCGACAGGGCTTGGGGCGCCGGGGAGCTGTTTTTT
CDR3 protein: CASSDRAWGAGELFF

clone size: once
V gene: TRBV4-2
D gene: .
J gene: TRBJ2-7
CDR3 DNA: TGTGCCAGCAGCCCCTTTCGCGAGGGCTACGAGCAGTACTTC
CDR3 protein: CASSPFREGYEQYF

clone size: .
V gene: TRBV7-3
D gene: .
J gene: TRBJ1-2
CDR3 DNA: TGTGCCAGCAGCTTAACCGCAGGAGAAGGCTATGGCTACACCTTC
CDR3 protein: CASSLTAGEGYGYTF

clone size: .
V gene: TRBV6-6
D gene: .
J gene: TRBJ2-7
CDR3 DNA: TGTGCCAGCAGTTCGACCGACCTAACTTCCTACGAGCAGTACTTC
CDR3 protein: CASSSTDLTSYEQYF

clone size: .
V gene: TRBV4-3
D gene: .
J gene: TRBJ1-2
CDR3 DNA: TGCGCCAGCAGCCAAGTAGGGGGGCGGGATGGCTACACCTTC
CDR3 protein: CASSQVGGRDGYTF

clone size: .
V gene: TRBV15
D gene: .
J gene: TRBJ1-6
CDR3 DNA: TGTGCCACCAGCAGAGATGGGCTGAGCTCCTATAATTCACCCCTCCACTTT
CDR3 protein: CATSRDGLSSYNSPLHF